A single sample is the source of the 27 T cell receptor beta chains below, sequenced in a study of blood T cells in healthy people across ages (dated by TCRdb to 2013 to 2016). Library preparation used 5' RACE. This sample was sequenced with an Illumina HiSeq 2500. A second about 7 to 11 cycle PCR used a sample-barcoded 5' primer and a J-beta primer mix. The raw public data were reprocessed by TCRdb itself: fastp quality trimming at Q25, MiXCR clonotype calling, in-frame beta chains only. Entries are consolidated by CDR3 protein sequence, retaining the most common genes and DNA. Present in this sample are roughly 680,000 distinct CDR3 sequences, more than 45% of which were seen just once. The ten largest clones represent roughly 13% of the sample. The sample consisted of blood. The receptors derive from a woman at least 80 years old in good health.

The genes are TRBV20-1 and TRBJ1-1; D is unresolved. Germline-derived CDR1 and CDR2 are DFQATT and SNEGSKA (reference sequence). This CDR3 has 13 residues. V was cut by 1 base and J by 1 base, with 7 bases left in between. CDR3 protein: CSARAEQNTEAFF. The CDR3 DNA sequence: TGCAGTGCTAGAGCTGAACAGAACACTGAAGCTTTCTTT.

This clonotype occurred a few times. The CDR3 nucleotides are TGTGCCAGCAGTTTATCGGGTTGGGACACAGATACGCAGTATTTT. It translates to CASSLSGWDTDTQYF. The V and J genes are TRBV28 and TRBJ2-3; D gene ambiguous. Trimming removed 1 base at V and 2 bases at J, with 10 bases between. This CDR3 region has 15 residues. In germline, CDR1 is MDHEN, CDR2 SYDVKM.

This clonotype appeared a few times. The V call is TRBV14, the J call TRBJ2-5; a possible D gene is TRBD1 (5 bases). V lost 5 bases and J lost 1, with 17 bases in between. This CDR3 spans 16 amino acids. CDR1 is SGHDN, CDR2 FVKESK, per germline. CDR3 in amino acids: CASSSSLRVFQETQYF. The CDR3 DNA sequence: TGTGCCAGCAGCTCCTCCCTCAGGGTGTTCCAAGAGACCCAGTACTTC. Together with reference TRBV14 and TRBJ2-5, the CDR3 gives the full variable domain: EAGVTQFPSHSVIEKGQTVTLRCDPISGHDNLYWYRRVMGKEIKFLLHFVKESKQDESGMPNNRFLAERTGGTYSTLKVQPAELEDSGVYFCASSSSLRVFQETQYFGPGTRLLVL.

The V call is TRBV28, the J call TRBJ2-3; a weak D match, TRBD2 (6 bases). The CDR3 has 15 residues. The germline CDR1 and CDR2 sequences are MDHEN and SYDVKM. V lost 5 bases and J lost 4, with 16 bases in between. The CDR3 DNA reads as TGTGCCAGCAGTCCGGGGGAATTCGGCTCAGATACGCAGTATTTT. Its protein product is CASSPGEFGSDTQYF.

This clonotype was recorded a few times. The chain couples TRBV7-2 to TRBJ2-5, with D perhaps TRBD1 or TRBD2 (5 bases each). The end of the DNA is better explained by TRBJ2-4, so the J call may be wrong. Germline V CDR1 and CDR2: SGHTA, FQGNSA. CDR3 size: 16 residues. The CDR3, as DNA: TGTGCCAGCAGCTTCGGGGCCCTCCACACAAGGAACATTCAGTACTTC. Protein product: CASSFGALHTRNIQYF.

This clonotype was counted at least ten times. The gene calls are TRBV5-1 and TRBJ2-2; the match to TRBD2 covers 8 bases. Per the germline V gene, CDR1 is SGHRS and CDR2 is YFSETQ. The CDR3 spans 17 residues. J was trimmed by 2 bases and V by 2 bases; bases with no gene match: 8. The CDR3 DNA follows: TGCGCCAGCAGCTTTAGAGCTAGCGGGCCCAACACCGGGGAGCTGTTTTTT. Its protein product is CASSFRASGPNTGELFF.

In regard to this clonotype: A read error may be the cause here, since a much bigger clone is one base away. CDR3 bases: TGCGCCAGCAGCCAAGATCGAGTCCGACTAGCCCCACAAGGGAATGAGCAGTACTTC. Its translation: CASSQDRVRLAPQGNEQYF. V is TRBV4-1 and J is TRBJ2-7, with 7 positions matching TRBD2. The CDR3 is 19 residues long. Germline assignment: CDR1 MGHRA and CDR2 YSYEKL. The V and J ends lost 0 bases and 7 bases, in that order; junction bases with no gene match: 21.

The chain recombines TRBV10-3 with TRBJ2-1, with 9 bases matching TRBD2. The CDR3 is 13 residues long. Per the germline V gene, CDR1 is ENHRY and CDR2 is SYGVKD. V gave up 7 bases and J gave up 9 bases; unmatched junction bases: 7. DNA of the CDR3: TGTGCCATCAATCAAGCGGGGGGTATTGAGCAGTTCTTC. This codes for CAINQAGGIEQFF.

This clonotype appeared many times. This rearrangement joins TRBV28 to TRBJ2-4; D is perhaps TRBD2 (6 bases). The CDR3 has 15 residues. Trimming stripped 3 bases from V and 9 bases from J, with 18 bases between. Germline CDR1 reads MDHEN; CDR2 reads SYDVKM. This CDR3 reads CASSLFGRLGGIQYF. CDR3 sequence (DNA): TGTGCCAGCAGTTTGTTTGGGCGCCTGGGGGGCATTCAGTACTTC.

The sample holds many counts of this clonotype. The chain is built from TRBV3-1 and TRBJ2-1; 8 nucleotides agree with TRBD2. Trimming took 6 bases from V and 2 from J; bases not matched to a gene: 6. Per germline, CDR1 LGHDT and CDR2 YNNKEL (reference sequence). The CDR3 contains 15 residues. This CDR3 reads CASSQTSGPYNEQFF. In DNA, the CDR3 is TGTGCCAGCAGTCAAACTAGCGGTCCCTACAATGAGCAGTTCTTC.

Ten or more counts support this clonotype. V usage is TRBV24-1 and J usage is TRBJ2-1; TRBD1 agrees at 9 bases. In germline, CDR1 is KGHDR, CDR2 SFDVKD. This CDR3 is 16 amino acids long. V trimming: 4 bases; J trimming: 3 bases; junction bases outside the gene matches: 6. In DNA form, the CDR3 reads TGTGCCACCAGTGACCCCGGGACAGGGAGCTACAATGAGCAGTTCTTC. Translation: CATSDPGTGSYNEQFF.

The CDR3 here is CANRGVPYNEQFF. CDR3 DNA sequence: TGTGCCAACAGGGGGGTCCCCTACAATGAGCAGTTCTTC. The genes are TRBV7-9 and TRBJ2-1; 8 bases line up with TRBD1. The length of the CDR3 is 13 residues. Losses at the gene ends were 10 bases for V and 2 bases for J; bases not matched to a gene: 4. The germline V gene has CDR1 SEHNR and CDR2 FQNEAQ (reference sequence).

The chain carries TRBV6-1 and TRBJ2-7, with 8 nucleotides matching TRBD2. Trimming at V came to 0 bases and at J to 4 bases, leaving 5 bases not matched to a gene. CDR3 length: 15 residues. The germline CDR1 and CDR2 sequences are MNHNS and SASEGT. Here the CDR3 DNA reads TGTGCCAGCAGTGAAGCAACTAGCGGACCGTACGAGCAGTACTTC. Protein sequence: CASSEATSGPYEQYF.

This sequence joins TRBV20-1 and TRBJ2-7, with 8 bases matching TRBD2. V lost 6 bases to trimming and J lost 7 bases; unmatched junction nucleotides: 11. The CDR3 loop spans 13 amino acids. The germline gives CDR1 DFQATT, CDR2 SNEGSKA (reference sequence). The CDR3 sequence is CSAVHGTRWEQYF. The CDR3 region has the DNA TGCAGTGCCGTGCACGGGACTAGGTGGGAGCAGTACTTC.

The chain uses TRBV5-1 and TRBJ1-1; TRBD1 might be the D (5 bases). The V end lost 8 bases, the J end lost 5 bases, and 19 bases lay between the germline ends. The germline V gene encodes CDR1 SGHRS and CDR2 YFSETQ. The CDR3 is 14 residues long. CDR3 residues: CARRLRGRRTEAFF. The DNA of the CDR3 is TGCGCCAGGCGACTGAGGGGTCGGAGAACTGAAGCTTTCTTT. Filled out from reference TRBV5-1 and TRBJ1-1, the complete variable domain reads KAGVTQTPRYLIKTRGQQVTLSCSPISGHRSVSWYQQTPGQGLQFLFEYFSETQRNKGNFPGRFSGRQFSNSRSEMNVSTLELGDSALYLCARRLRGRRTEAFFGQGTRLTVV.

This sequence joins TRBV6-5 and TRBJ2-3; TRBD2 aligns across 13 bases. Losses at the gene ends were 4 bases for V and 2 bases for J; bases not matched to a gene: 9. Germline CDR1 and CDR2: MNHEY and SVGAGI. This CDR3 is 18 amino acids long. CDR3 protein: CASSFGLAGARDTDTQYF. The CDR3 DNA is TGTGCCAGCAGTTTCGGACTAGCGGGAGCGAGGGACACAGATACGCAGTATTTT.

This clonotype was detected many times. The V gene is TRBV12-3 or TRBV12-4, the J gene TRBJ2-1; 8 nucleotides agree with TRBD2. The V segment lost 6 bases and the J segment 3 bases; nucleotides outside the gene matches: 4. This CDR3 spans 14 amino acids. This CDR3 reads CASSRGGYYNEQFF. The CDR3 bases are TGTGCCAGCAGCCGCGGGGGGTACTACAATGAGCAGTTCTTC.

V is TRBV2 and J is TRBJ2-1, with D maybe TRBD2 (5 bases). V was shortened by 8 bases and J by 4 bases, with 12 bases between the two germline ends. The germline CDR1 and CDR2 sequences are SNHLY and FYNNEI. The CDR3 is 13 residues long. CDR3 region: CASVGVPYNEQFF. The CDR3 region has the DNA TGTGCCAGCGTCGGGGTCCCTTACAATGAGCAGTTCTTC.

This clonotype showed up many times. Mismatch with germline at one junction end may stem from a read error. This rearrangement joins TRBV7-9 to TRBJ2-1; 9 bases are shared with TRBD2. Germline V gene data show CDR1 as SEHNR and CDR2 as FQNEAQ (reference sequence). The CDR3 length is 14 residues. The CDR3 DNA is TGTGCCAGCAGCCTAGCGGGGCCCTGGGATGAGCAGTTCTTC. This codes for CASSLAGPWDEQFF.

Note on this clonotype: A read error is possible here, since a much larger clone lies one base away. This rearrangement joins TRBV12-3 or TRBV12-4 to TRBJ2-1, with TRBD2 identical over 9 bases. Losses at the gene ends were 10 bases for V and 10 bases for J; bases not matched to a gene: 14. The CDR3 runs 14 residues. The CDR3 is CATTLAGRSYEQFF. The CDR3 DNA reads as TGTGCCACAACACTAGCGGGCCGTTCCTACGAGCAGTTCTTC.

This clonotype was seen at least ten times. The DNA for the CDR3 is TGTGCCAGCAGTGTTACAGACTATGGCTACACCTTC. Protein product: CASSVTDYGYTF. This chain connects TRBV2 to TRBJ1-2, with no clear D. Germline V lookup: CDR1 SNHLY, CDR2 FYNNEI. Trimming shortened V by 4 bases and J by 3 bases, and 6 bases separated the two germline ends. The CDR3 loop spans 12 amino acids.

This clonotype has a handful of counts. CDR3 sequence (DNA): TGTGCCAGCAGTCGCGGGGGGCCCGGAAACATTCAGTACTTC. This sequence encodes CASSRGGPGNIQYF. The chain recombines TRBV3-1 with TRBJ2-4; 8 nucleotides agree with TRBD2. V was clipped by 6 bases and J by 6 bases; unmatched bases: 7. From germline, CDR1 is LGHDT and CDR2 YNNKEL (reference sequence). The CDR3 runs 14 residues.

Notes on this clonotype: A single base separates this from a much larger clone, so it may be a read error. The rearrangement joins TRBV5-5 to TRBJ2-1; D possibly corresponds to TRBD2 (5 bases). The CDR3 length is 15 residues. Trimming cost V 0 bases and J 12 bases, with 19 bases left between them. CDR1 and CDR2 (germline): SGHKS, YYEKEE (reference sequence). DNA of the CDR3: TGTGCCAGCAGCTTGGGGCTAGCATGCGGGTCTGCGCAGTTCTTC. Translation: CASSLGLACGSAQFF. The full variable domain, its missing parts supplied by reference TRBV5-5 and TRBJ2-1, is DAGVTQSPTHLIKTRGQQVTLRCSPISGHKSVSWYQQVLGQGPQFIFQYYEKEERGRGNFPDRFSARQFPNYSSELNVNALLLGDSALYLCASSLGLACGSAQFFGPGTRLTVL.

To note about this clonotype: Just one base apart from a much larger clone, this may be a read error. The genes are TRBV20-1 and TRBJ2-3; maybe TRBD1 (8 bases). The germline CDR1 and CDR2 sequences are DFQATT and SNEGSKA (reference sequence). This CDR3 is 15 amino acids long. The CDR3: CGATPGTGRGGTQYF. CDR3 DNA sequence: TGCGGTGCTACTCCCGGGACAGGCCGCGGGGGTACGCAGTATTTT.

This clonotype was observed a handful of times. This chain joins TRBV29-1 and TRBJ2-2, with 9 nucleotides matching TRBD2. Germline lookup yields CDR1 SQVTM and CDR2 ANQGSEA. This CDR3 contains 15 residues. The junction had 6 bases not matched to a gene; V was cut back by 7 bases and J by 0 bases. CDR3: CSARTSGSNTGELFF. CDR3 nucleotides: TGCAGCGCCCGTACTAGCGGGTCGAACACCGGGGAGCTGTTTTTT.

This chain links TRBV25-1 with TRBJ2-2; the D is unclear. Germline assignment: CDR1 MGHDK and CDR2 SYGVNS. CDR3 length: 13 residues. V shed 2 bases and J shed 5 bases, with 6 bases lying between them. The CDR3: CASSERLTGELFF. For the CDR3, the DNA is TGTGCCAGCAGTGAACGGTTAACCGGGGAGCTGTTTTTT.

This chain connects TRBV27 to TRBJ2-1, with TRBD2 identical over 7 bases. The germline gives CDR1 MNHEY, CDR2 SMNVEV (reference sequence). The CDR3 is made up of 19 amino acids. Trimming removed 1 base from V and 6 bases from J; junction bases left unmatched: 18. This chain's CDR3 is CASSLWRIGGSVVGNEQFF. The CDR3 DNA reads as TGTGCCAGCAGTTTATGGCGAATAGGCGGGAGTGTAGTAGGCAATGAGCAGTTCTTC.